The 26 T cell receptor beta chains below come from one sample, sequenced in a study of early T cells in non-severe SARS-CoV-2 infection. MiXCR, applied by TCRdb to the 5' RACE reads, yields one record per CDR3 protein. The sample contains 55,000 to 85,000 distinct CDR3 sequences, roughly 10% of which appear only once. The material sequenced was whole blood, taken at baseline. The receptors were sampled from an adult who was a healthcare worker with PCR-confirmed SARS-CoV-2 infection or an uninfected control (not recorded which).

The V gene is TRBV4-3, the J gene TRBJ2-2, with no clear D. The CDR3 has 13 residues. Trimming stripped 0 bases from V and 6 bases from J, with 5 bases between. Germline-derived CDR1 and CDR2 are LGHNA and YSLEER. This CDR3 reads CASSQDPAGELFF. In nucleotides, the CDR3 is TGCGCCAGCAGCCAAGATCCTGCCGGGGAGCTGTTTTTT.

This clonotype was observed many times. This chain connects TRBV7-2 to TRBJ2-1; TRBD2 agrees at 14 bases. CDR1 is SGHTA, CDR2 FQGNSA, per germline. V lost 3 bases, J lost 14 bases, and 6 bases stayed unmatched. The CDR3 is 14 residues long. The CDR3 DNA is TGTGCCAGCAGCTTGGGACTAGCGGGAGCAAGGAAGTTCTTC. Translating it yields CASSLGLAGARKFF.

The sample holds a few counts of this clonotype. The chain carries TRBV7-9 and TRBJ2-6; 8 nucleotides agree with TRBD2. The CDR3 runs to 17 residues. Germline CDR1 reads SEHNR; CDR2 reads FQNEAQ (reference sequence). V was pared by 5 bases and J by 2 bases, with 8 bases of the junction left unmatched. CDR3 nucleotide sequence: TGTGCCAGCAGCCGGACAATTAGCGGGACTGGGGCCAACGTCCTGACTTTC. It specifies CASSRTISGTGANVLTF.

This clonotype showed up just a few times. This chain connects TRBV20-1 to TRBJ2-1; TRBD1 might be the D (6 bases). The CDR3 covers 13 residues. The germline V gene has CDR1 DFQATT and CDR2 SNEGSKA (reference sequence). The V gene lost 6 bases and the J gene lost 5 bases, with 14 bases spanning the gap. The DNA for the CDR3 is TGCAGTGCAAAGCACGGACAGAACAATGAGCAGTTCTTC. Translating it yields CSAKHGQNNEQFF.

This clonotype was observed a handful of times. This chain connects TRBV9 to TRBJ2-2; the match to TRBD2 covers 7 bases. CDR3 size: 16 residues. With V trimmed by 0 bases and J by 2 bases, 4 bases remained unmatched. The germline CDR1 and CDR2 sequences are SGDLS and YYNGEE. The CDR3 region is CASSVAPAGNTGELFF. The CDR3 coding sequence is TGTGCCAGCAGCGTAGCTCCAGCGGGAAACACCGGGGAGCTGTTTTTT.

The chain combines TRBV19 with TRBJ1-5; possibly TRBD1 for D (5 bases). CDR1 LNHDA and CDR2 SQIVND come from the germline V gene (reference sequence). This CDR3 has 13 amino acids. Trimming removed 6 bases from V and 5 bases from J, with 11 bases in between. As DNA, the CDR3 is TGTGCCAGTAGACAGGCTGGCTATCAGCCCCAGCATTTT. As protein: CASRQAGYQPQHF.

CDR3 protein: CASSYSQGREVQYF. The DNA for the CDR3 is TGTGCCAGCAGCTATTCTCAGGGAAGAGAGGTGCAGTACTTC. J is TRBJ2-7 and V is TRBV7-9; perhaps TRBD1 as D (5 bases). The V gene's germline CDR1 is SEHNR and CDR2 FQNEAQ (reference sequence). The CDR3 is 14 amino acids. Trimming stripped 4 bases from V and 9 bases from J, with 19 bases between.

The rearrangement joins TRBV28 to TRBJ1-2; 7 nucleotides align to TRBD1. CDR1 and CDR2 (germline): MDHEN, SYDVKM. The J segment lost 0 bases and the V segment lost 5 bases, leaving 3 bases of the junction unmatched. The CDR3 is made up of 14 amino acids. The CDR3 DNA reads as TGTGCCAGCAGTCGGGACAGAGCTAACTATGGCTACACCTTC. Protein: CASSRDRANYGYTF.

Ten or more counts support this clonotype. This chain joins TRBV11-2 and TRBJ2-1; tentative D call: TRBD2 (6 bases). Germline CDR1 and CDR2: SGHAT and FQNNGV. The V gene lost 5 bases and the J gene lost 10 bases, with 12 bases spanning the gap. The CDR3 is 12 amino acids. DNA for the CDR3: TGTGCCAGCAGCCGGGGACTTCGGGAGCAGTTCTTC. Its protein is CASSRGLREQFF.

This clonotype showed up many times. The chain is built from TRBV4-3 and TRBJ1-1, with a weak D call TRBD1 (6 bases). Germline V lookup: CDR1 LGHNA, CDR2 YSLEER. This CDR3 region has 16 residues. The V end was cut by 1 base, the J end by 0 bases, with 12 bases between. CDR3 bases: TGCGCCAGCAGCCAAGTAAGGGACATCCTGAACACTGAAGCTTTCTTT. This translates into CASSQVRDILNTEAFF.

The table lists this clonotype with a few counts. The chain is built from TRBV12-3 or TRBV12-4 and TRBJ2-7, with a tentative D call TRBD1 (6 bases). Trimming removed 6 bases from V and 5 bases from J, with 17 bases in between. This CDR3 spans 14 amino acids. CDR3 nucleotide sequence: TGTGCCAGCAGCCGAGAGACAGGAACCCACGAGCAGTACTTC. Residues: CASSRETGTHEQYF.

This clonotype was seen many times. The chain combines TRBV7-9 with TRBJ2-4; D uncertain. The V end was cut by 2 bases, the J end by 9 bases, with 11 bases between. Germline loops: CDR1 SEHNR, CDR2 FQNEAQ (reference sequence). The CDR3 runs 13 residues. This CDR3 reads CASSLQDRSIQYF. The CDR3 DNA reads as TGTGCCAGCAGCTTACAGGATAGGAGCATTCAGTACTTC.

This clonotype was seen many times. The CDR3 sequence is CASSVRDKSSGANVLTF. The CDR3 coding sequence is TGTGCCAGCAGTGTCCGGGACAAGAGCTCTGGGGCCAACGTCCTGACTTTC. The chain employs TRBV28 and TRBJ2-6; D perhaps matches TRBD1 (6 bases). Germline V gene data show CDR1 as MDHEN and CDR2 as SYDVKM. V was shortened by 5 bases and J by 0 bases, with 14 bases between the two germline ends. The length of the CDR3 is 17 residues.

This clonotype has a count of ten or more. The genes are TRBV10-2 and TRBJ1-4, with no clear D. The CDR3 runs to 11 residues. The V end lost 3 bases, the J end lost 8 bases, and 4 bases lay between the germline ends. CDR1 and CDR2 from the germline V gene are WSHSY and SAAADI. CDR3 sequence reads: CASSEGEKLFF. In DNA, the CDR3 is TGCGCCAGCAGTGAAGGAGAAAAACTGTTTTTT.

This clonotype ranks as medium-sized (0.01 to 0.1%). DNA of the CDR3: TGTGCCAGCAGTGAACCTCTGGGCACTGAAGCTTTCTTT. Protein product: CASSEPLGTEAFF. The J gene is TRBJ1-1, the V gene TRBV6-1; no reliable D call. Trimming pared 2 bases from V and 4 bases from J, leaving 8 bases between. CDR3 length: 13 amino acids. The V gene's germline CDR1 is MNHNS and CDR2 SASEGT.

This clonotype occurred a few times. The chain carries TRBV19 and TRBJ2-1; 10 nucleotides agree with TRBD2. This CDR3 has 16 residues. V shed 5 bases and J 0 bases; nucleotides not matched to a gene: 4. CDR1 LNHDA and CDR2 SQIVND come from the germline V gene (reference sequence). CDR3 in DNA: TGTGCCAGTAGTCATCCTAGCGGGAGCTCCTACAATGAGCAGTTCTTC. It codes for CASSHPSGSSYNEQFF. Full variable domain (outside the CDR3, taken from reference TRBV19 and TRBJ2-1): DGGITQSPKYLFRKEGQNVTLSCEQNLNHDAMYWYRQDPGQGLRLIYYSQIVNDFQKGDIAEGYSVSREKKESFPLTVTSAQKNPTAFYLCASSHPSGSSYNEQFFGPGTRLTVL.

This clonotype was found a few times. This chain joins TRBV5-1 and TRBJ2-7; TRBD2 matches 9 bases. V lost 3 bases, J lost 1 base, and 2 bases stayed unmatched. The CDR3 is 14 amino acids. Looked up from germline, CDR1 is SGHRS and CDR2 is YFSETQ. The CDR3 DNA reads as TGCGCCAGCAGCTCTAGCGGGGCTTCCTACGAGCAGTACTTC. Its protein is CASSSSGASYEQYF.

The V gene is TRBV7-2, the J gene TRBJ1-6; perhaps TRBD1 as D (5 bases). Germline CDR1 SGHTA, CDR2 FQGNSA. Trimming pared 1 base from V and 9 bases from J, leaving 10 bases between. This CDR3 is built from 14 residues. CDR3 region: CASSLGTISSPLHF. CDR3 nucleotide sequence: TGTGCCAGCAGCTTAGGGACAATTAGTTCACCCCTCCACTTT.

This clonotype was seen a handful of times. This chain links TRBV7-6 with TRBJ2-3; TRBD1 agrees at 10 bases. Trimming removed 5 bases from V and 4 bases from J; junction bases left unmatched: 9. This CDR3 spans 16 amino acids. CDR1 SGHVS and CDR2 FNYEAQ come from the germline V gene. The CDR3 nucleotides read TGTGCCAGCAGCCCCCGGGACAGGGGCATACCAGATACGCAGTATTTT. Translating gives CASSPRDRGIPDTQYF.

V and J are TRBV6-2 or TRBV6-3 and TRBJ1-1, with 11 bases aligning to TRBD1. CDR1 is MNHEY and CDR2 is SVGEGT in the germline V gene. This CDR3 spans 14 amino acids. V lost 8 bases, J lost 3 bases, and 5 bases stayed unmatched. CDR3 DNA: TGTGCCAGCGGGACAGGGGGTAAGGACACTGAAGCTTTCTTT. It is translated as CASGTGGKDTEAFF.

The sample holds many counts of this clonotype. CDR3 loop: CASSYTGSYGYTF. Here the CDR3 DNA reads TGTGCCAGCAGTTACACAGGGTCCTATGGCTACACCTTC. The chain joins TRBV6-5 to TRBJ1-2, with D perhaps matching TRBD1 (6 bases). This CDR3 is built from 13 residues. Germline CDR1 MNHEY, CDR2 SVGAGI. The V gene lost 2 bases and the J gene lost 4 bases, with 8 bases spanning the gap.

This clonotype has more than one count but fewer than ten. At one of its ends the junction is not consistent with the germline gene, which may arise from a read error. V usage is TRBV28 and J usage is TRBJ2-7; D may be TRBD2 (6 bases). The CDR3 is 11 amino acids. Germline assignment: CDR1 MDHEN and CDR2 SYDVKM. The CDR3 spells CASRLADEQYF. CDR3 coding DNA: TGTGCCAGCCGTTTAGCGGACGAGCAGTACTTC.

The chain recombines TRBV20-1 with TRBJ2-3; 7 bases map to TRBD2. J lost 1 base, V lost 0 bases, and 4 bases had no gene match. CDR3 length equals 15 residues. Germline CDR1 is DFQATT and CDR2 is SNEGSKA (reference sequence). The chain's CDR3 is CSARDRRGGTDTQYF. CDR3 nucleotides: TGCAGTGCTAGAGATCGTCGGGGGGGCACAGATACGCAGTATTTT.

In regard to this clonotype: At one boundary the junction diverges from the germline segment, which might be a read error. This chain links TRBV12-3 or TRBV12-4 with TRBJ1-5; D is possibly TRBD1 (5 bases). The CDR3 has 14 residues. CDR3 residues: CASSFSRGNRPQHF. CDR3 nucleotides: TGTGCCAGCAGTTTCTCGAGGGGCAATCGGCCCCAGCATTTT.

The chain joins TRBV6-5 to TRBJ1-3, with D uncertain. The germline V gene has CDR1 MNHEY and CDR2 SVGAGI. The CDR3 is made up of 16 amino acids. Deletions cut 1 base from V and 0 bases from J, with 10 bases between. CDR3 DNA sequence: TGTGCCAGCAGTTACTACACACCAGACTCTGGAAACACCATATATTTT. Its protein is CASSYYTPDSGNTIYF.

This clonotype was recorded many times. The rearrangement joins TRBV11-2 to TRBJ2-1; the match to TRBD2 covers 14 bases. CDR1 SGHAT and CDR2 FQNNGV come from the germline V gene. J gave up 6 bases and V 6 bases, and 4 bases lay outside the gene matches. The CDR3 totals 15 residues. The CDR3 sequence is CASRRTSGRFNEQFF. For the CDR3, the DNA is TGTGCCAGCAGAAGGACTAGCGGGAGGTTCAATGAGCAGTTCTTC.